This T cell receptor (beta chain) stems from a study of T cell clonality in common variable immunodeficiency. Whole-study results and caveats: Reportedly, TCR beta sequences from common variable immunodeficiency showed fewer deletions and N-nucleotide insertions.

Of note for this clone: Its matching antigen is unknown.

Sequenced by immunoSEQ multiplex PCR; TCRdb stores in-frame clones only, minus some. The sample was found to contain more than 13,000 clones, and every one recurs. Donors gave roughly 4.5 to 8.5 ml heparinized peripheral whole blood. Sequencing was done on a sample of peripheral blood mononuclear cells. The sequence was collected from a human donor with common variable immunodeficiency.

Incomplete CDR3 DNA: TGTGCCAGCTCAGCCCCTTGGCGGTTGAACACTGAA. It translates to CASSAPWRLNTE. The complete CDR3 reads CASSAPWRLNTEAFF. The V gene is TRBV18, the J gene TRBJ1-1; D remains ambiguous. Read sequence stops 3 residues before the CDR3 end, and the germline J gene provides the missing end. This CDR3 spans 15 amino acids. Trimming removed 5 bases from V and 0 bases from J, with 13 bases in between. CDR1 is KGHSH and CDR2 is LQKENI in the germline V gene.